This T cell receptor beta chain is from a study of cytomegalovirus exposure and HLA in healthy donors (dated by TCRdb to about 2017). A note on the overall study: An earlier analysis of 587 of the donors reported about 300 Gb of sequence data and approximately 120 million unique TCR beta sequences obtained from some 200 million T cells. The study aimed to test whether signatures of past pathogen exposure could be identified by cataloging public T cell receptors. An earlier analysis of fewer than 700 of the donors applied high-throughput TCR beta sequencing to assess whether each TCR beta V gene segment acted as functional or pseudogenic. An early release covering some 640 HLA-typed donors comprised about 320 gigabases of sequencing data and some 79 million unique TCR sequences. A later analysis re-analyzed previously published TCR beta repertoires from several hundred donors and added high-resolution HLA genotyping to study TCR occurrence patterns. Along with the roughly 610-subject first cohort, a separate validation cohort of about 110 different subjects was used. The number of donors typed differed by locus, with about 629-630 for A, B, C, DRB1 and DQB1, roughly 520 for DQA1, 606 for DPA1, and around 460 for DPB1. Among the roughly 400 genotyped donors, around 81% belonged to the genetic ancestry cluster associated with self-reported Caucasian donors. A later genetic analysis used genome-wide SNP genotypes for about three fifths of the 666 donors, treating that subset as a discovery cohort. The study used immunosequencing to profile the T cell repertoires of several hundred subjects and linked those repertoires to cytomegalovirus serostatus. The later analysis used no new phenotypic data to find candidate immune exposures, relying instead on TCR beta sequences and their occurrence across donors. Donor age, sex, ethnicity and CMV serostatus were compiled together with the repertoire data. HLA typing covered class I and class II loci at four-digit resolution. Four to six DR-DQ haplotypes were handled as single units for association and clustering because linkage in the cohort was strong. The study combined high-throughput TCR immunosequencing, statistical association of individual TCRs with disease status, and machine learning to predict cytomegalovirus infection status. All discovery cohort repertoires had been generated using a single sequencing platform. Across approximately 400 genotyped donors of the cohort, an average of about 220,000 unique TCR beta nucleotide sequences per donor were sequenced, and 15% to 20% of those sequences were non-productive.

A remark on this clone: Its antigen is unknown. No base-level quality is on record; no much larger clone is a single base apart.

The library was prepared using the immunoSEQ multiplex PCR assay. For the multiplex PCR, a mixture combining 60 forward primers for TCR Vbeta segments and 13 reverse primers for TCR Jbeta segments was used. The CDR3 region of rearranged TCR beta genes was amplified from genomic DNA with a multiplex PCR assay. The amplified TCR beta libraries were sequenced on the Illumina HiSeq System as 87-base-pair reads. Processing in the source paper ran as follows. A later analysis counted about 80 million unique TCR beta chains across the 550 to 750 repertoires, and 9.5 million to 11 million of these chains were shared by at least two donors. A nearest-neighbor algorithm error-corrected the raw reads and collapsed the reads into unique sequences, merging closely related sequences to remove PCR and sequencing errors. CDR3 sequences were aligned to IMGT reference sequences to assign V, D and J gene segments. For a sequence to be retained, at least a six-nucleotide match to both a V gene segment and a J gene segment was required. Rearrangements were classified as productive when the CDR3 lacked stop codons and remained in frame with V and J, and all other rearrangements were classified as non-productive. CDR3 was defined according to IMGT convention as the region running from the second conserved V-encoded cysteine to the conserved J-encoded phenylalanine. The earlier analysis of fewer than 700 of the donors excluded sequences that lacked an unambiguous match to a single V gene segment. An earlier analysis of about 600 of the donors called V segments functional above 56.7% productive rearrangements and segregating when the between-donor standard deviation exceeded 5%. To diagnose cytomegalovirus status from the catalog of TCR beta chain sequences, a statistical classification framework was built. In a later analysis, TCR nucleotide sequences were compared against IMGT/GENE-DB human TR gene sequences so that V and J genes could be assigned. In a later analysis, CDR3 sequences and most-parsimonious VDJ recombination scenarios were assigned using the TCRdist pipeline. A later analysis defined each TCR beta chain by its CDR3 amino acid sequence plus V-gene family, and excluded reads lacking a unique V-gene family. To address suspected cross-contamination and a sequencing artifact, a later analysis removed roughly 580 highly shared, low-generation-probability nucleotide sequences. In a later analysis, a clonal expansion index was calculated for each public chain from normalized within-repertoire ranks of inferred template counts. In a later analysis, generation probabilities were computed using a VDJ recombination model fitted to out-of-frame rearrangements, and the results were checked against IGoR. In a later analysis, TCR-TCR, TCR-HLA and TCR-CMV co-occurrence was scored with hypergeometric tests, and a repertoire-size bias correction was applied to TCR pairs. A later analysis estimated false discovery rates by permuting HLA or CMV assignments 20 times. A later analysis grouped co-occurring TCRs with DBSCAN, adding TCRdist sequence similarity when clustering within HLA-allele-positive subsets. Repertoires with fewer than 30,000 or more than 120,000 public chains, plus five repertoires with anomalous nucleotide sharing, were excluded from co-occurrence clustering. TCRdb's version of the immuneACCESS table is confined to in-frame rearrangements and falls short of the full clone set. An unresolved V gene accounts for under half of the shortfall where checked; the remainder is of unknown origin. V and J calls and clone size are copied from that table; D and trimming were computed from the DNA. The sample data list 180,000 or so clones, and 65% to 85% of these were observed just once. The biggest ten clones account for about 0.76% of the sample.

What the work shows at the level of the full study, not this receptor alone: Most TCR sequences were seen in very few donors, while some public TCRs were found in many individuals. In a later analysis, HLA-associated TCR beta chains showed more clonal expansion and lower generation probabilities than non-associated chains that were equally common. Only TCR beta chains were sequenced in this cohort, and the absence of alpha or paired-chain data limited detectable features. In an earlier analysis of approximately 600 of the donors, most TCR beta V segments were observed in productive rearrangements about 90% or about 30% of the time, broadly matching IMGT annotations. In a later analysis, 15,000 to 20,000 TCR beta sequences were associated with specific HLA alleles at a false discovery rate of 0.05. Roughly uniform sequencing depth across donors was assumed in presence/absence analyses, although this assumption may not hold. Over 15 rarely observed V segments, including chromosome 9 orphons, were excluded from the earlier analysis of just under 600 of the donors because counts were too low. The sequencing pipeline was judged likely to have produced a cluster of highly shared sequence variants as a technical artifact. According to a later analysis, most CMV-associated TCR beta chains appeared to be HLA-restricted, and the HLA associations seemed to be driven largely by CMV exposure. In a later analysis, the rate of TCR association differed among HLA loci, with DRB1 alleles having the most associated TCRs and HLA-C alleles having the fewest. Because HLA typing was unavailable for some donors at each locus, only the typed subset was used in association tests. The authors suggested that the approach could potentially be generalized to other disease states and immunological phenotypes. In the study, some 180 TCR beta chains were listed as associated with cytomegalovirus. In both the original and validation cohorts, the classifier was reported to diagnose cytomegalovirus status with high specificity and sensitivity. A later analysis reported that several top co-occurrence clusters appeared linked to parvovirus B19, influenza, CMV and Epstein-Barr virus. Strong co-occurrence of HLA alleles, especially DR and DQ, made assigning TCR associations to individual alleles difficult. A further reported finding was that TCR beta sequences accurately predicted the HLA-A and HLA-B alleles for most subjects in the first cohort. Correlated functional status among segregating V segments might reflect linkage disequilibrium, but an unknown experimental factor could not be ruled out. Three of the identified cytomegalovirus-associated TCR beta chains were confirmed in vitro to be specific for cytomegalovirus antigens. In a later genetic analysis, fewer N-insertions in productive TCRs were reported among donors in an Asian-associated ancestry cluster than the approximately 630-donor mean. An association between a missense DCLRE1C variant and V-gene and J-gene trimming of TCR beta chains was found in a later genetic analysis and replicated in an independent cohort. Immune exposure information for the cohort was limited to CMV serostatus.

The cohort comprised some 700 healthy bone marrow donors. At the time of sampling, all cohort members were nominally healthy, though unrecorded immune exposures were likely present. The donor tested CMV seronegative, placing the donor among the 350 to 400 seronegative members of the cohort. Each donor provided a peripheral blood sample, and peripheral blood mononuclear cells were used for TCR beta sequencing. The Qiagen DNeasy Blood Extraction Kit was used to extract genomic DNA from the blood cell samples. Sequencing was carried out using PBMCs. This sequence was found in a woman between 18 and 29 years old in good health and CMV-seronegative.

CDR3 reads: CASNGGRRSHEQYF. The sequenced DNA: TGTGCCAGCAACGGGGGGCGCAGATCGCACGAGCAGTACTTC. The rearranged segments are TRBV28 and TRBJ2-7, and TRBD2 may be the D gene, going by 7 matching bases. Spanning cysteine to phenylalanine, the CDR3 consists of 14 amino acids. The only DNA kept is the CDR3, 42 bases in frame from the first base. The germline V gene specifies MDHEN as CDR1 and SYDVKM as CDR2. The germline ends are 18 bases apart after V is trimmed by 7 bases and J by 5 bases.